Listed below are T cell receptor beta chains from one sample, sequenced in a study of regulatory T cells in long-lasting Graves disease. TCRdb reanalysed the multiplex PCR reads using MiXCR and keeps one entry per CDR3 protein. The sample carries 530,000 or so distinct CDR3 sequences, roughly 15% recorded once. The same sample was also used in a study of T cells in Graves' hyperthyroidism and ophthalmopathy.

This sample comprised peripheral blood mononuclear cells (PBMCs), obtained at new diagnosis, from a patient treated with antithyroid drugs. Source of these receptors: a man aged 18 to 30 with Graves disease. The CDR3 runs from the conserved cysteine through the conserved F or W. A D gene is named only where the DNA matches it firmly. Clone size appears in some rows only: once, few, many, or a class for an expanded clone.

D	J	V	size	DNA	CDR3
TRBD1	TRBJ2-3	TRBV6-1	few	TGTGCCAGCAGTGGTCGGGCGGATTGGGACAGGGGCACAGATACGCAGTATTTT	CASSGRADWDRGTDTQYF
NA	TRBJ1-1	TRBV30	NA	TGTGCCGGGGGGGGTTACACTGAAGCTTTCTTT	CAGGGYTEAFF
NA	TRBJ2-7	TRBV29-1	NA	TGCAGCGTTGGGAGCGGTTCCTACGAGCAGTACTTC	CSVGSGSYEQYF
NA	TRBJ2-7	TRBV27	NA	TGTGCCAGCAGCGCTCAGCCTTTGACCCCCTACGAGCAGTACTTC	CASSAQPLTPYEQYF
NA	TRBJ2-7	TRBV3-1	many	TGTGCCAGCAGCCGTCCAACTGGCGCTTACTCCTACGAGCAGTACTTC	CASSRPTGAYSYEQYF
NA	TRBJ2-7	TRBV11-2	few	TGTGCCAGCAGGCTAGGGGGGGGGGGAGGTGGGCTCCACGAGCAGTACTTC	CASRLGGGGGGLHEQYF
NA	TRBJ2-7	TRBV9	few	TGTGCCAGCAGCGTAGACCAACCCGGACGGGAGCAGTACTTC	CASSVDQPGREQYF
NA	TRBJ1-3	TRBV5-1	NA	TGCGCCAGCAGAGGAGGAGGGCTCTCTGGAAACACCATATATTTT	CASRGGGLSGNTIYF
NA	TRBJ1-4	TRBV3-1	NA	TGTGCCACCCGAATTGGGACCTCCGGGGAAAAACTGTTTTTT	CATRIGTSGEKLFF
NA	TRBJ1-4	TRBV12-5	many	TGTGCTAGTGGTCCACCGGGCCCAACTAATGAAAAACTGTTTTTT	CASGPPGPTNEKLFF
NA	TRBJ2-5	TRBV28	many	TGTGCCAGCAGTCCACTAACTTTACCCCAAGAGACCCAGTACTTC	CASSPLTLPQETQYF
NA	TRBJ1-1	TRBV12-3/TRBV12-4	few	TGTGCCAGCAGTTCGCCGGATCTGGAAGCTTTCTTT	CASSSPDLEAFF
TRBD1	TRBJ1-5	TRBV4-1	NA	TGCGCCAGCAGCTATGGACAGGGTCATCAGCCCCAGCATTTT	CASSYGQGHQPQHF
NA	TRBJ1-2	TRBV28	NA	TGTGCCAGCAGTTTAATTTCGGCCGGAGAATATGGCTACACCTTC	CASSLISAGEYGYTF
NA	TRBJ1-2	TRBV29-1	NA	TGCAGCACCCTAAAAGCAGCGGAGGGCTACACCTTC	CSTLKAAEGYTF